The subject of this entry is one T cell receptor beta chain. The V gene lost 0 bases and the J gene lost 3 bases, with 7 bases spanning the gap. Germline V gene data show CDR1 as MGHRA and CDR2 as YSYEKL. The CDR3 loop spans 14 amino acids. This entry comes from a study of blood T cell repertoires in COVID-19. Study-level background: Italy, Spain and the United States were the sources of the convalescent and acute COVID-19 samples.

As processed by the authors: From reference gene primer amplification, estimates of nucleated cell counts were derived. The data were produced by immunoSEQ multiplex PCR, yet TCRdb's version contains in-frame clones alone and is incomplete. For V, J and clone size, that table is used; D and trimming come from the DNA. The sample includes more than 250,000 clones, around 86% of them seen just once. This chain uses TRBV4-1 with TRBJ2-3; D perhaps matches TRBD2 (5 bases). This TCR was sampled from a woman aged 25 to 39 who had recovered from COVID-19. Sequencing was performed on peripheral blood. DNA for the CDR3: TGCGCCAGCAGCCAAGAGCGGGCTACAGATACGCAGTATTTT. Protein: CASSQERATDTQYF.